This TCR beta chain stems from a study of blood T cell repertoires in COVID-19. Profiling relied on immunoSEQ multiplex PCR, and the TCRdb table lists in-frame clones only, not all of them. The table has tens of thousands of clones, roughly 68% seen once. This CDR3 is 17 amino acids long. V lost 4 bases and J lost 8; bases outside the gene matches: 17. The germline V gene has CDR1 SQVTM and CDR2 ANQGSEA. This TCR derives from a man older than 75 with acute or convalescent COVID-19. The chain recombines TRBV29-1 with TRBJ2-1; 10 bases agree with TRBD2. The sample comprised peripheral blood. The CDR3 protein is CSVANIAGGSSVDEQFF. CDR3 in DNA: TGCAGCGTTGCAAATATAGCGGGAGGATCGAGTGTGGATGAGCAGTTCTTC.